This T cell receptor (beta chain) was profiled in a study of shared clonotypes between healthy human individuals. Study results and limitations: Investigators collected only blood, and repertoires in tissues likely differ. Clonotype sharing levels among donors were expected to vary with sequencing depth. Few donors limited the genetic and exposure-history diversity represented.

Note on this clone: Its matching antigen is unknown.

Sorted subsets were amplified in replicate PCRs using around 220 ng DNA, some 31,000 T cell genomes. Sequenced by immunoSEQ multiplex PCR; TCRdb stores in-frame clones only, minus some. The table includes approximately 980,000 clones, approximately 80% detected once. This CDR3 has 15 amino acids. The V end was cut by 4 bases, the J end by 4 bases, with 17 bases between. Germline V gene lookup returns CDR1 SGDLS and CDR2 YYNGEE. The sequencing sample was made of memory CD4+ T cells sorted from blood. Subset in this sample: CD45RA-negative fraction. The chain uses TRBV9 and TRBJ1-2; D is perhaps TRBD1 (5 bases). The receptor's source is a young man in good health. The CDR3 is CASSLQGDGLYGYTF. CDR3 bases: TGTGCCAGCAGCCTCCAAGGGGACGGCCTCTATGGCTACACCTTC.